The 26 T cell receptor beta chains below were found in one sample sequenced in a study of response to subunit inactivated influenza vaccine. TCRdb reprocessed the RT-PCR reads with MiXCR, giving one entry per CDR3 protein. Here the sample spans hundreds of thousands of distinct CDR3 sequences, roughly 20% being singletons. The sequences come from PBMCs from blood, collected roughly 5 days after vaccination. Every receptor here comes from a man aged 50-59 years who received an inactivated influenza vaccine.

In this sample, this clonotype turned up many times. CDR3 region: CASSLGQGRTYEQYF. The CDR3 nucleotides are TGTGCCAGCAGCTTAGGGCAGGGGCGGACCTACGAGCAGTACTTC. The rearrangement uses TRBV7-2 and TRBJ2-7, with a weak D call TRBD1 (6 bases). In germline, CDR1 is SGHTA, CDR2 FQGNSA. Trimming pared 1 base from V and 2 bases from J, leaving 12 bases between. This CDR3 comprises 15 residues.

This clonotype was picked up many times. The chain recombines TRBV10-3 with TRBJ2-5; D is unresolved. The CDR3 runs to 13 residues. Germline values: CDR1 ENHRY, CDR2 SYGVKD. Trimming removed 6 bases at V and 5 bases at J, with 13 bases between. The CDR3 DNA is TGTGCCATCAGGGAGCCGCCCCACGAGACCCAGTACTTC. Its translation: CAIREPPHETQYF.

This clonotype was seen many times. CDR3 in amino acids: CASSYMGSYNEQFF. The CDR3 DNA reads TGTGCCAGCAGTTACATGGGCTCCTACAATGAGCAGTTCTTC. The chain has TRBV6-5 and TRBJ2-1; D gene unclear. Trimming took off 2 bases at V and 0 bases at J, with 5 bases between the two ends. This CDR3 comprises 14 residues. Germline V lookup: CDR1 MNHEY, CDR2 SVGAGI.

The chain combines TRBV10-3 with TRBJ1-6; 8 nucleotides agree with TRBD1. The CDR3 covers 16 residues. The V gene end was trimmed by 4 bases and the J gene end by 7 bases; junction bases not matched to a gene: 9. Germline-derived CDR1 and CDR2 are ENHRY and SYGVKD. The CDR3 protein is CAISADRAGGNSPLHF. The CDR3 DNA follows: TGTGCCATCAGTGCGGACAGGGCGGGGGGGAATTCACCCCTCCACTTT.

CDR3 sequence reads: CSARGGRNTEAFF. The CDR3 DNA reads TGCAGTGCTAGAGGTGGGAGGAACACTGAAGCTTTCTTT. The J gene is TRBJ1-1, the V gene TRBV20-1, with D unresolved. Trimming removed 1 base at V and 1 base at J, with 7 bases between. The CDR3 has 13 residues. Germline values: CDR1 DFQATT, CDR2 SNEGSKA (reference sequence).

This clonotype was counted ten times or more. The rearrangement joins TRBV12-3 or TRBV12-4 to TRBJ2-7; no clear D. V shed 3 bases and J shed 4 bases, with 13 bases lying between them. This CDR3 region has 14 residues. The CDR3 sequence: CASSLYMAGYEQYF. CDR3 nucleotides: TGTGCCAGCAGTTTGTACATGGCCGGATACGAGCAGTACTTC.

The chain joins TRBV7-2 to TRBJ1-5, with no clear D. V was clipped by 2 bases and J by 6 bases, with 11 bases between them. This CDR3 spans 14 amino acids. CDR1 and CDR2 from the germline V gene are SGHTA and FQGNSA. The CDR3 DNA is TGTGCCAGCAGCTTATCCTCGGGAGGTCAGCCCCAGCATTTT. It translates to CASSLSSGGQPQHF.

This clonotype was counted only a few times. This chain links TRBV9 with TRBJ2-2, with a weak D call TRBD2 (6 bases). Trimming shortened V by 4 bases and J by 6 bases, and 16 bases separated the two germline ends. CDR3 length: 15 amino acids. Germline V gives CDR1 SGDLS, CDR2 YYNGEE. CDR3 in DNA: TGTGCCAGCAGCCCCCGAGGAGGGAAAGCCGGGGAGCTGTTTTTT. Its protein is CASSPRGGKAGELFF.

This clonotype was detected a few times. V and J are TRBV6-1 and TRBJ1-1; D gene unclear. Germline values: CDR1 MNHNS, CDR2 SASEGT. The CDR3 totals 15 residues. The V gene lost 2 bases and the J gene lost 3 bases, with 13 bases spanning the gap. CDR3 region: CASSEIALGDTEAFF. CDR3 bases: TGTGCCAGCAGTGAAATCGCGCTTGGGGACACTGAAGCTTTCTTT.

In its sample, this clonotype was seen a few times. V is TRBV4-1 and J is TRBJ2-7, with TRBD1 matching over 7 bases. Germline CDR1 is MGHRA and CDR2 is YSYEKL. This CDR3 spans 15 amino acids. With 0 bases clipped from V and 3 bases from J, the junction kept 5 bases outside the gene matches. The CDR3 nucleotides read TGCGCCAGCAGCCAAGATAAGGGGACAGTCTACGAGCAGTACTTC. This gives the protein CASSQDKGTVYEQYF.

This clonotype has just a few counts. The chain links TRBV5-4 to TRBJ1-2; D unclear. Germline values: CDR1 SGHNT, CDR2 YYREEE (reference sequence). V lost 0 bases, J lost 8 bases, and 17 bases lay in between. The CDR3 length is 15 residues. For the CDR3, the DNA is TGTGCCAGCAGCTTGGCCATAGCGAGCCCAGAGGGCTACACCTTC. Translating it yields CASSLAIASPEGYTF.

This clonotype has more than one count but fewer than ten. CDR3 region: CASSSPGTVGHREVYEQYF. The DNA for the CDR3 is TGTGCCAGCAGTTCGCCCGGGACAGTAGGCCACAGGGAGGTCTACGAGCAGTACTTC. The chain couples TRBV28 to TRBJ2-7; D might be TRBD1 (7 bases). This CDR3 is 19 amino acids long. Trimming took off 4 bases at V and 3 bases at J, with 28 bases between the two ends. Germline-derived CDR1 and CDR2 are MDHEN and SYDVKM.

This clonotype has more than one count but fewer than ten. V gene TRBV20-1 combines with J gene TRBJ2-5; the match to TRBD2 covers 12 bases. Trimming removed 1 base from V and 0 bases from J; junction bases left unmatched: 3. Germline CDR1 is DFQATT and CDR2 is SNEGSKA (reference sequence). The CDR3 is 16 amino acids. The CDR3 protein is CSARGTSGAYQETQYF. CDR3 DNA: TGCAGTGCTAGAGGGACTAGCGGGGCTTACCAAGAGACCCAGTACTTC.

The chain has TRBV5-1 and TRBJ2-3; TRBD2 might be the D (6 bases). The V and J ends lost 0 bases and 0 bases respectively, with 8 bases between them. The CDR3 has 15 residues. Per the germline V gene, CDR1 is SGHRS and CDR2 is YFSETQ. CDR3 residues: CASSLAEGSTDTQYF. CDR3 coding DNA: TGCGCCAGCAGCTTGGCGGAGGGCAGCACAGATACGCAGTATTTT.

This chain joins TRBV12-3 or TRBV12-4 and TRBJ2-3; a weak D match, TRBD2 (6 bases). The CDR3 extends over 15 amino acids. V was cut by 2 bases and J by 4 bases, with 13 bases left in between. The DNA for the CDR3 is TGTGCCAGCAGTTTATGGAGGGAGAAGGCAGATACGCAGTATTTT. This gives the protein CASSLWREKADTQYF.

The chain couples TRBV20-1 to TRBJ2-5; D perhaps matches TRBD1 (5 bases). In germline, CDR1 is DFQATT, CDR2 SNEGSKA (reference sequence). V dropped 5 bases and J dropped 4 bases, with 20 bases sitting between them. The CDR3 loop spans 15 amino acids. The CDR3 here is CSAFEPMGLGETQYF. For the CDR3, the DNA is TGCAGTGCTTTTGAACCTATGGGGCTCGGAGAGACCCAGTACTTC.

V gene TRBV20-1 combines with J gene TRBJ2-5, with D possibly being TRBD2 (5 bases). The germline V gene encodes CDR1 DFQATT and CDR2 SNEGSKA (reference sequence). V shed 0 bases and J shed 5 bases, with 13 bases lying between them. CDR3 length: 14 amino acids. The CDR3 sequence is CSARDSASLETQYF. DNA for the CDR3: TGCAGTGCTAGAGATTCGGCTAGCCTGGAGACCCAGTACTTC.

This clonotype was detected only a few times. CDR3 sequence (DNA): TGCGCCAGCAAGACTAGCGGGGGCCCTCAAGAGACCCAGTACTTC. This translates into CASKTSGGPQETQYF. The rearrangement uses TRBV5-1 and TRBJ2-5; TRBD2 aligns across 12 bases. Germline V gene data show CDR1 as SGHRS and CDR2 as YFSETQ. Trimming took 6 bases from V and 2 from J; bases not matched to a gene: 5. There are 15 residues in the CDR3.

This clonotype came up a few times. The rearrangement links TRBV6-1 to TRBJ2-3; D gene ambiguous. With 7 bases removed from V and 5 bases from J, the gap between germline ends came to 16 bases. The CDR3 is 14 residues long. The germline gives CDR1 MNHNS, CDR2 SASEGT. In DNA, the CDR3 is TGTGCCAGCAACTTGGGCCTAGAAAGAGATACGCAGTATTTT. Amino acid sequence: CASNLGLERDTQYF.

The CDR3 is CASSYDFAGGRSEQYF. The DNA of the CDR3 is TGTGCCAGCAGTTACGATTTCGCGGGAGGGCGGAGCGAGCAGTACTTC. The rearrangement links TRBV6-2 or TRBV6-3 to TRBJ2-7; 9 positions agree with TRBD2. The CDR3 totals 16 residues. Germline lookup yields CDR1 MNHEY and CDR2 SVGEGT. V lost 2 bases to trimming and J lost 6 bases; unmatched junction nucleotides: 11.

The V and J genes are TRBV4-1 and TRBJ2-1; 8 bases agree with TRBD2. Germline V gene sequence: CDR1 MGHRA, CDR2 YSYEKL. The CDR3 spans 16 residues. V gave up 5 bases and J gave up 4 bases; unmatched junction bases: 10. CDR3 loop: CASSKTPGLGYNEQFF. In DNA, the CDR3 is TGCGCCAGCAGCAAAACCCCGGGACTAGGGTACAATGAGCAGTTCTTC.

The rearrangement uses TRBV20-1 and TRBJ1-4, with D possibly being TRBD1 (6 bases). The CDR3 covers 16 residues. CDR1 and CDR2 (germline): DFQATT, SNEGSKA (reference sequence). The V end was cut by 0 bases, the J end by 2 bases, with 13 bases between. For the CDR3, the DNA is TGCAGTGCTAGAGATCGTGGGGGCCGCACTAATGAAAAACTGTTTTTT. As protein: CSARDRGGRTNEKLFF.

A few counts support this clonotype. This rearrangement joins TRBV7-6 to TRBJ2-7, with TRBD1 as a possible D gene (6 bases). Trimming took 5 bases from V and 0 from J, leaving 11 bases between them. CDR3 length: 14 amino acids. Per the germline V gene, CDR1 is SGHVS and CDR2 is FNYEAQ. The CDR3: CASSPGTISYEQYF. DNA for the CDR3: TGTGCCAGCAGCCCCGGGACAATCTCCTACGAGCAGTACTTC.

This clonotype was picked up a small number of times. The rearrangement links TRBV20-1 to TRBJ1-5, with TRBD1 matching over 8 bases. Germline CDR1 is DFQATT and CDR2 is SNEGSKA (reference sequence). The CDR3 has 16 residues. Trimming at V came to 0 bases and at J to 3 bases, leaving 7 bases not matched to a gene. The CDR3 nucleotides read TGCAGTGCTAGAGAGGGGGCAGGGGGCCACAATCAGCCCCAGCATTTT. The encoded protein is CSAREGAGGHNQPQHF.

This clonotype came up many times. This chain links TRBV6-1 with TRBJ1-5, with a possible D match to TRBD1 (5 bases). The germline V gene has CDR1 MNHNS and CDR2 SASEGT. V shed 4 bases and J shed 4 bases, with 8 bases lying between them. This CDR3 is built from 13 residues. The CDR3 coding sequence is TGTGCCAGCAGTGCTCAGGGAAATCAGCCCCAGCATTTT. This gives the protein CASSAQGNQPQHF.

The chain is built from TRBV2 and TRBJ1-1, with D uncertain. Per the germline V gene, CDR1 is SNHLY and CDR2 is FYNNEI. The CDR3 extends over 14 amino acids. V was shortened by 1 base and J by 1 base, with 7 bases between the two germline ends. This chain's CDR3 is CASSEGRSNTEAFF. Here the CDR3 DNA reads TGTGCCAGCAGTGAAGGACGCTCGAACACTGAAGCTTTCTTT.